The 22 T cell receptor beta chains below come from one sample, sequenced in a study of metastatic and nonmetastatic thyroid tumors. TCRdb reanalyzed the PCR reads via MiXCR. The sample carries tens of thousands of clones, under 25% recorded once. Before thyroid surgery, none of the patients had received any treatment. Material for sequencing was blood. These receptors all stem from a female donor with papillary thyroid cancer or a benign thyroid nodule (not recorded which). Some clones in this sample may be carry-over from other donors' samples.

Ten or more counts support this clone. CDR3 region: CASSYGGQPTDTQYF. The CDR3 DNA reads TGTGCCAGCAGTTACGGGGGACAGCCCACAGATACGCAGTATTTT. V is TRBV6-2 or TRBV6-3 and J is TRBJ2-3, with 7 bases lining up with TRBD1. CDR1 is MNHEY, CDR2 SVGEGT, per germline. J gave up 2 bases and V 2 bases, and 4 bases lay outside the gene matches. The CDR3 runs 15 residues.

This clone has at least ten counts. The rearrangement uses TRBV10-2 and TRBJ2-5; TRBD2 aligns across 7 bases. Trimming took 2 bases from V and 5 from J; bases not matched to a gene: 2. The CDR3 spans 13 residues. Per the germline V gene, CDR1 is WSHSY and CDR2 is SAAADI. CDR3 DNA: TGCGCCAGCAGTGAGATCGGGGGGGAGACCCAGTACTTC. Amino acids: CASSEIGGETQYF.

This clone occurred many times. The J gene is TRBJ1-3, the V gene TRBV18; D perhaps matches TRBD1 (5 bases). Germline V CDR1 and CDR2: KGHSH, LQKENI. The CDR3 has 14 residues. V was clipped by 0 bases and J by 3 bases, with 6 bases between them. The CDR3 DNA reads TGTGCCAGCTCACCACCGACAGTTGGAAACACCATATATTTT. It is translated as CASSPPTVGNTIYF.

This clone was counted at least ten times. This chain links TRBV3-1 with TRBJ2-7; 7 bases map to TRBD2. The CDR3 runs to 16 residues. The trim removed 4 bases at V and 4 bases at J, leaving 13 bases unmatched. The germline CDR1 and CDR2 sequences are LGHDT and YNNKEL (reference sequence). CDR3 sequence (DNA): TGTGCCAGCAGCCTGACCTCCACGGGAGGTCCTTACGAGCAGTACTTC. It codes for CASSLTSTGGPYEQYF.

In this sample, this clone is medium-sized. V is TRBV6-1 and J is TRBJ1-6; D gene unclear. The CDR3 sequence is 17 residues long. With 4 bases removed from V and 0 bases from J, the gap between germline ends came to 13 bases. Per the germline V gene, CDR1 is MNHNS and CDR2 is SASEGT. For the CDR3, the DNA is TGTGCCAGCAGTGTTCCCGCGGAATTCTCCTATAATTCACCCCTCCACTTT. Its translation: CASSVPAEFSYNSPLHF.

This sequence joins TRBV5-1 and TRBJ2-3, with D possibly TRBD2 on 6 matching bases. V was shortened by 4 bases and J by 0 bases, with 12 bases between the two germline ends. Germline-derived CDR1 and CDR2 are SGHRS and YFSETQ. CDR3 size: 15 residues. This CDR3 is CASSIAGRSTDTQYF. The CDR3, as DNA: TGCGCCAGCAGCATCGCAGGGAGGAGCACAGATACGCAGTATTTT. Full variable domain (rest looked up from reference TRBV5-1 and TRBJ2-3): KAGVTQTPRYLIKTRGQQVTLSCSPISGHRSVSWYQQTPGQGLQFLFEYFSETQRNKGNFPGRFSGRQFSNSRSEMNVSTLELGDSALYLCASSIAGRSTDTQYFGPGTRLTVL.

On this clone itself: A read error is possible here, since a much larger clone lies one base away. The V gene is TRBV12-3 or TRBV12-4, the J gene TRBJ2-5, with D perhaps given as TRBD1 or TRBD2 (5 bases each). This CDR3 comprises 15 residues. Trimming removed 7 bases at V and 1 base at J, with 16 bases between. The CDR3: CASIPGPGAQETQYF. In DNA form, the CDR3 reads TGTGCCAGCATACCGGGGCCCGGAGCCCAAGAGACCCAGTACTTC.

This clone was seen at least ten times. The V gene is TRBV14, the J gene TRBJ2-7, with a weak D call TRBD2 (6 bases). CDR3 length equals 14 residues. Trimming left V 3 bases short and J 2 bases short, with 11 bases between. Per germline, CDR1 SGHDN and CDR2 FVKESK. The CDR3 DNA follows: TGTGCCAGCAGCCATGGGGGGTTGACCTACGAGCAGTACTTC. This sequence encodes CASSHGGLTYEQYF.

The sample holds many counts of this clone. The rearrangement links TRBV4-1 to TRBJ1-1; TRBD1 is a possible D gene (5 bases). V dropped 0 bases and J dropped 11 bases, with 19 bases sitting between them. CDR1 is MGHRA and CDR2 is YSYEKL in the germline V gene. The CDR3 extends over 15 amino acids. CDR3 nucleotide sequence: TGCGCCAGCAGCCAAGATCTTGTCGGGGCGGGGGAGGCTTTCTTT. Translation: CASSQDLVGAGEAFF.

This clone has a count of ten or more. The rearrangement uses TRBV19 and TRBJ2-1; D uncertain. This CDR3 has 15 amino acids. V lost 5 bases and J 0 bases, leaving 11 bases between the germline ends. Germline V gene sequence: CDR1 LNHDA, CDR2 SQIVND (reference sequence). This chain's CDR3 is CASSPQVNSYNEQFF. CDR3 bases: TGTGCCAGTAGTCCTCAGGTAAACTCCTACAATGAGCAGTTCTTC.

The chain joins TRBV9 to TRBJ2-1; perhaps D is TRBD1 or TRBD2 (5 bases each). CDR1 and CDR2 (germline): SGDLS, YYNGEE. The CDR3 is made up of 17 amino acids. Trimming removed 4 bases at V and 0 bases at J, with 17 bases between. CDR3 DNA sequence: TGTGCCAGCAGCCCATTCGAAGAGGGGAGCTCCTACAATGAGCAGTTCTTC. It specifies CASSPFEEGSSYNEQFF.

This clone was observed many times. The genes are TRBV3-1 and TRBJ2-1; D remains ambiguous. The CDR3 has 16 amino acids. CDR1 is LGHDT, CDR2 YNNKEL, per germline (reference sequence). Trimming left V 0 bases short and J 6 bases short, with 15 bases between. This CDR3 is CASSQEVGEEGNEQFF. The DNA of the CDR3 is TGTGCCAGCAGCCAAGAAGTTGGAGAGGAAGGCAATGAGCAGTTCTTC.

This clone has only a few counts. The chain joins TRBV28 to TRBJ1-2, with no clear D. This CDR3 is 15 amino acids long. Between the trimmed V and J ends, which lost 6 bases and 4 bases, there was a span of 18 bases. Germline values: CDR1 MDHEN, CDR2 SYDVKM. The CDR3 nucleotides are TGTGCCAGCAGACACAGTGCGGATGCCAGCTATGGCTACACCTTC. This codes for CASRHSADASYGYTF.

Many counts were recorded for this clone. This sequence joins TRBV24-1 and TRBJ2-2, with D perhaps assigned TRBD1 or TRBD2 (5 bases each). The CDR3 contains 16 residues. Between the trimmed V and J ends, which lost 4 bases and 6 bases, there was a span of 17 bases. Per the germline V gene, CDR1 is KGHDR and CDR2 is SFDVKD. The CDR3 DNA reads as TGTGCCACCAGTGACCGAGTGGCAGGGACGCCCGGGGAGCTGTTTTTT. It encodes CATSDRVAGTPGELFF.

This clone has ten or more counts. The chain joins TRBV6-2 or TRBV6-3 to TRBJ2-1, with D unresolved. V lost 3 bases and J 0 bases, leaving 15 bases between the germline ends. This CDR3 has 17 amino acids. The germline V gene has CDR1 MNHEY and CDR2 SVGEGT. CDR3: CASSYLGSLLSYNEQFF. The CDR3 DNA follows: TGTGCCAGCAGTTATTTGGGAAGCCTCCTCTCCTACAATGAGCAGTTCTTC.

The sample holds many counts of this clone. V is TRBV5-4 and J is TRBJ1-4; tentative D call: TRBD1 (6 bases). Trimming shortened V by 0 bases and J by 6 bases, and 21 bases separated the two germline ends. Germline V gene sequence: CDR1 SGHNT, CDR2 YYREEE (reference sequence). The CDR3 contains 18 residues. The DNA of the CDR3 is TGTGCCAGCAGCTTGGGCCCCCACAGGGAGGGTATATATGAAAAACTGTTTTTT. It codes for CASSLGPHREGIYEKLFF.

This clone was observed a few times. The V and J genes are TRBV15 and TRBJ2-2, with 7 bases fitting TRBD2. Germline V gives CDR1 LNHNV, CDR2 YYDKDF (reference sequence). The V segment lost 3 bases and the J segment 6 bases; nucleotides outside the gene matches: 10. The CDR3 runs 16 residues. CDR3 amino acids: CATSRTGLLTAGELFF. The CDR3 coding sequence is TGTGCCACCAGCAGGACGGGACTACTAACGGCCGGGGAGCTGTTTTTT.

The J gene is TRBJ1-5, the V gene TRBV4-1, with TRBD1 matching 7 bases. Germline trimming cut 3 bases from V and 10 bases from J; bases unmatched to any gene: 18. The CDR3 contains 17 residues. Germline V gives CDR1 MGHRA, CDR2 YSYEKL. This CDR3 reads CASSHYPLTGRNHPQHF. As DNA, the CDR3 is TGCGCCAGCAGCCACTACCCCCTGACAGGGCGTAACCATCCCCAGCATTTT.

By sample fraction, this clone is medium-sized. The rearrangement links TRBV6-1 to TRBJ1-6; the match to TRBD1 covers 11 bases. V was pared by 7 bases and J by 8 bases, with 4 bases of the junction left unmatched. Germline values: CDR1 MNHNS, CDR2 SASEGT. The CDR3 extends over 14 amino acids. The CDR3 DNA reads as TGTGCCAGCAATTTGGGACAGGGGGATTCACCCCTCCACTTT. It translates to CASNLGQGDSPLHF.

The chain carries TRBV11-3 and TRBJ2-7; D may be TRBD2 (5 bases). The CDR3 is 14 residues long. Between the trimmed V and J ends, which lost 1 base and 5 bases, there was a span of 12 bases. CDR1 and CDR2 (germline): SGHNT, YENEEA. The CDR3 bases are TGTGCCAGCAGCTTAGGAGGGAATCAAGACGAGCAGTACTTC. Translating it yields CASSLGGNQDEQYF.

This clone was counted only a few times. A much larger clone sits a single nucleotide away, making a read error possible. The chain couples TRBV29-1 to TRBJ2-1; D is perhaps TRBD2 (5 bases). Germline V gene sequence: CDR1 SQVTM, CDR2 ANQGSEA. The CDR3 totals 14 residues. V was trimmed by 4 bases and J by 0 bases, leaving 10 bases between them. DNA for the CDR3: TGCAGCGTTGGCCGGACTTTCTCCTACAATGAGCAGTTCTTC. Translation: CSVGRTFSYNEQFF.

This clone was detected only a few times. The rearrangement links TRBV2 to TRBJ2-2; 8 nucleotides match TRBD1. Germline CDR1 is SNHLY and CDR2 is FYNNEI. The CDR3 is made up of 15 amino acids. V was pared by 7 bases and J by 6 bases, with 10 bases of the junction left unmatched. DNA of the CDR3: TGTGCCAGCACCTGCCCAGGGGGCTCCTCCGGGGAGCTGTTTTTT. Encoded protein: CASTCPGGSSGELFF.